The T cell receptor (beta chain) described here comes from a study of T cells expressing NK-cell markers. Production of TCR beta cDNA relied on 5'RACE template switching with UMIs. From the 5' RACE reads, TCRdb lists one entry per CDR3 protein and no DNA. Its listing shows roughly 160,000 distinct CDR3 sequences. This CDR3 has 15 residues. Germline assignment: CDR1 ENHRY and CDR2 SYGVKD. To note about this clonotype: Its cognate antigen is unknown.

The study, taken as a whole, reports: Once again these clonotypes came out on top in the CD3+CD56-NKG2C+ fraction of a few donors. The HCMV specificity of the expanded NKG2C+ T cell clones stayed unresolved.

V gene TRBV10-3 combines with J gene TRBJ1-4; TCRdb designates TRBD1, a call that cannot be tested without DNA. The sequencing sample was made of blood T cells: a sorted CD56 or NKG2C T cell subset, CD4+ or CD8+ T cells, or bulk PBMC T cells (not recorded which). This TCR came from a woman between 18 and 69 years old in good health. CDR3: CAISDTTGVNEKLFF.